This T cell receptor (beta chain) was identified during a study of blood T cell repertoires in COVID-19. On the study more broadly: Samples representing acute and convalescent COVID-19 were sourced from the United States, Italy and Spain. The cDNA or gDNA used as material had been derived from T cells, B-cell-depleted T cells, or PBMCs.

This clone was observed a handful of times. Other DNA sequences in this sample translate to the same CDR3. The junction had 2 bases not matched to a gene; V was cut back by 4 bases and J by 6 bases. This CDR3 has 13 amino acids. From germline, CDR1 is LGHDT and CDR2 YNNKEL (reference sequence). Original processing notes: Estimates of nucleated cell counts were drawn from the amplification of reference gene primers. Clones were read by immunoSEQ multiplex PCR, and TCRdb kept only the in-frame ones, dropping some. Clone size and the V and J calls come from that table; the DNA yielded D and trimming. The sample yields 180,000 or so clones, just over 85% seen once.

Specimen: peripheral blood. The TCR comes from a man in his 60s with acute or convalescent COVID-19. This chain uses TRBV3-1 (or the pseudogene TRBV3-2) with TRBJ2-2; 7 bases fit TRBD1. The CDR3 is CASSPQGAGELFF. DNA for the CDR3: TGTGCCAGCAGCCCCCAGGGGGCCGGGGAGCTGTTTTTT.